This T cell receptor beta chain was observed in a study of blood T cell repertoires in COVID-19 (dated by TCRdb to 2018 to 2020). At the level of the whole study: Collaborator samples came from the United States, Italy and Spain and covered acute and convalescent phases of COVID-19. Where HLA class I and class II types were available, the types were taken from metadata supplied by the sample provider, not from assay-based typing. Deeply sampled blood TCRbeta repertoires from subjects exposed to, actively infected with, or recovered from COVID-19 were included in the dataset. The repertoires were released in a freely available public database intended as a resource for research on the immune response to SARS-CoV-2. Samples came from the ongoing ImmuneRACE study (first 160 participants) plus 1,254 subjects from 6 global collaborators. A de-identified subject ID, COVID-19 status, age in years and sex were almost always included in the sample metadata. The prospective study material was composed of cDNA or gDNA derived from T cells, B-cell-depleted T cells, or PBMCs.

About this clone: Its antigen has not been determined. Per-base quality was not reported, and no clone a single base away is much larger than it.

What the work shows at the level of the full study, not this receptor alone: How much clinical and demographic metadata was included differed by source and by participant, and the metadata was provided uncurated.

CDR1 is given as LNHNV and CDR2 as YYDKDF, both from the germline V gene (reference sequence). From cysteine to phenylalanine, the CDR3 is 15 amino acids long. Only the CDR3 DNA is retained, 45 bases long and in frame from the first base. Relative to germline, V is missing 1 base and J is missing 7 bases, with 9 bases of the junction outside any gene match. Samples from volunteer blood donors who had recovered from COVID-19 were contributed by a second Seattle source. The collaborating institutions used their own protocols to collect whole blood in K2EDTA tubes. For TCRbeta analysis, collaborators shipped samples as frozen whole blood, isolated PBMCs, or DNA extracted from either of those sample types. TCRbeta CDR3 regions were amplified from genomic DNA using the immunoSEQ Assay, a bias-controlled multiplex PCR. Per the original workflow: Within the assay, amplification of reference gene primers was used to estimate how many nucleated cells each sample contained. To quantify the absolute abundance of each unique TCRbeta CDR3 rearrangement, sequence reads were collapsed and filtered. For each sample, productive Simpson clonality was calculated as the square root of Simpson's diversity index over productive rearrangements. TCRdb carries this immuneACCESS record with in-frame sequences only. Its versions omit some clonotypes, under half of them owing to an unresolved V gene in the studies checked, with the rest unexplained. V, J and clone size are those of that table, while D and trimming were read from the DNA. The sample yields over 200,000 clones; 87% were counted once. The top ten clones comprise roughly 6.4% of the sample.

Rearrangement joined TRBV15 to TRBJ2-7; a stretch of 8 junction bases matches TRBD1. Source material: peripheral blood. The receptor's source is a man in his fifties or sixties who had recovered from COVID-19. The nucleotide sequence reads as follows: TGTGCCACCAGCAGAGCAGGGGGCCTGGGGCGGGAGCAGTACTTC. It translates as CATSRAGGLGREQYF.